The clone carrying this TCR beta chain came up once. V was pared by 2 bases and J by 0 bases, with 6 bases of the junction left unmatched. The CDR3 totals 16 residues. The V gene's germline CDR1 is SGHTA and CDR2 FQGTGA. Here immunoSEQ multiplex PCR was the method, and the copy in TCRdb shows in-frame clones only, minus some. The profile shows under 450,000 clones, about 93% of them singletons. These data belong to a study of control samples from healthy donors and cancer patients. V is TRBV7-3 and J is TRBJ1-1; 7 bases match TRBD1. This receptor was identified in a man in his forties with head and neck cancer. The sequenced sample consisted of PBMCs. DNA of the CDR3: TGTGCCAGCAGCTTATCGGGACAGCCTGTGAACACTGAAGCTTTCTTT. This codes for CASSLSGQPVNTEAFF.